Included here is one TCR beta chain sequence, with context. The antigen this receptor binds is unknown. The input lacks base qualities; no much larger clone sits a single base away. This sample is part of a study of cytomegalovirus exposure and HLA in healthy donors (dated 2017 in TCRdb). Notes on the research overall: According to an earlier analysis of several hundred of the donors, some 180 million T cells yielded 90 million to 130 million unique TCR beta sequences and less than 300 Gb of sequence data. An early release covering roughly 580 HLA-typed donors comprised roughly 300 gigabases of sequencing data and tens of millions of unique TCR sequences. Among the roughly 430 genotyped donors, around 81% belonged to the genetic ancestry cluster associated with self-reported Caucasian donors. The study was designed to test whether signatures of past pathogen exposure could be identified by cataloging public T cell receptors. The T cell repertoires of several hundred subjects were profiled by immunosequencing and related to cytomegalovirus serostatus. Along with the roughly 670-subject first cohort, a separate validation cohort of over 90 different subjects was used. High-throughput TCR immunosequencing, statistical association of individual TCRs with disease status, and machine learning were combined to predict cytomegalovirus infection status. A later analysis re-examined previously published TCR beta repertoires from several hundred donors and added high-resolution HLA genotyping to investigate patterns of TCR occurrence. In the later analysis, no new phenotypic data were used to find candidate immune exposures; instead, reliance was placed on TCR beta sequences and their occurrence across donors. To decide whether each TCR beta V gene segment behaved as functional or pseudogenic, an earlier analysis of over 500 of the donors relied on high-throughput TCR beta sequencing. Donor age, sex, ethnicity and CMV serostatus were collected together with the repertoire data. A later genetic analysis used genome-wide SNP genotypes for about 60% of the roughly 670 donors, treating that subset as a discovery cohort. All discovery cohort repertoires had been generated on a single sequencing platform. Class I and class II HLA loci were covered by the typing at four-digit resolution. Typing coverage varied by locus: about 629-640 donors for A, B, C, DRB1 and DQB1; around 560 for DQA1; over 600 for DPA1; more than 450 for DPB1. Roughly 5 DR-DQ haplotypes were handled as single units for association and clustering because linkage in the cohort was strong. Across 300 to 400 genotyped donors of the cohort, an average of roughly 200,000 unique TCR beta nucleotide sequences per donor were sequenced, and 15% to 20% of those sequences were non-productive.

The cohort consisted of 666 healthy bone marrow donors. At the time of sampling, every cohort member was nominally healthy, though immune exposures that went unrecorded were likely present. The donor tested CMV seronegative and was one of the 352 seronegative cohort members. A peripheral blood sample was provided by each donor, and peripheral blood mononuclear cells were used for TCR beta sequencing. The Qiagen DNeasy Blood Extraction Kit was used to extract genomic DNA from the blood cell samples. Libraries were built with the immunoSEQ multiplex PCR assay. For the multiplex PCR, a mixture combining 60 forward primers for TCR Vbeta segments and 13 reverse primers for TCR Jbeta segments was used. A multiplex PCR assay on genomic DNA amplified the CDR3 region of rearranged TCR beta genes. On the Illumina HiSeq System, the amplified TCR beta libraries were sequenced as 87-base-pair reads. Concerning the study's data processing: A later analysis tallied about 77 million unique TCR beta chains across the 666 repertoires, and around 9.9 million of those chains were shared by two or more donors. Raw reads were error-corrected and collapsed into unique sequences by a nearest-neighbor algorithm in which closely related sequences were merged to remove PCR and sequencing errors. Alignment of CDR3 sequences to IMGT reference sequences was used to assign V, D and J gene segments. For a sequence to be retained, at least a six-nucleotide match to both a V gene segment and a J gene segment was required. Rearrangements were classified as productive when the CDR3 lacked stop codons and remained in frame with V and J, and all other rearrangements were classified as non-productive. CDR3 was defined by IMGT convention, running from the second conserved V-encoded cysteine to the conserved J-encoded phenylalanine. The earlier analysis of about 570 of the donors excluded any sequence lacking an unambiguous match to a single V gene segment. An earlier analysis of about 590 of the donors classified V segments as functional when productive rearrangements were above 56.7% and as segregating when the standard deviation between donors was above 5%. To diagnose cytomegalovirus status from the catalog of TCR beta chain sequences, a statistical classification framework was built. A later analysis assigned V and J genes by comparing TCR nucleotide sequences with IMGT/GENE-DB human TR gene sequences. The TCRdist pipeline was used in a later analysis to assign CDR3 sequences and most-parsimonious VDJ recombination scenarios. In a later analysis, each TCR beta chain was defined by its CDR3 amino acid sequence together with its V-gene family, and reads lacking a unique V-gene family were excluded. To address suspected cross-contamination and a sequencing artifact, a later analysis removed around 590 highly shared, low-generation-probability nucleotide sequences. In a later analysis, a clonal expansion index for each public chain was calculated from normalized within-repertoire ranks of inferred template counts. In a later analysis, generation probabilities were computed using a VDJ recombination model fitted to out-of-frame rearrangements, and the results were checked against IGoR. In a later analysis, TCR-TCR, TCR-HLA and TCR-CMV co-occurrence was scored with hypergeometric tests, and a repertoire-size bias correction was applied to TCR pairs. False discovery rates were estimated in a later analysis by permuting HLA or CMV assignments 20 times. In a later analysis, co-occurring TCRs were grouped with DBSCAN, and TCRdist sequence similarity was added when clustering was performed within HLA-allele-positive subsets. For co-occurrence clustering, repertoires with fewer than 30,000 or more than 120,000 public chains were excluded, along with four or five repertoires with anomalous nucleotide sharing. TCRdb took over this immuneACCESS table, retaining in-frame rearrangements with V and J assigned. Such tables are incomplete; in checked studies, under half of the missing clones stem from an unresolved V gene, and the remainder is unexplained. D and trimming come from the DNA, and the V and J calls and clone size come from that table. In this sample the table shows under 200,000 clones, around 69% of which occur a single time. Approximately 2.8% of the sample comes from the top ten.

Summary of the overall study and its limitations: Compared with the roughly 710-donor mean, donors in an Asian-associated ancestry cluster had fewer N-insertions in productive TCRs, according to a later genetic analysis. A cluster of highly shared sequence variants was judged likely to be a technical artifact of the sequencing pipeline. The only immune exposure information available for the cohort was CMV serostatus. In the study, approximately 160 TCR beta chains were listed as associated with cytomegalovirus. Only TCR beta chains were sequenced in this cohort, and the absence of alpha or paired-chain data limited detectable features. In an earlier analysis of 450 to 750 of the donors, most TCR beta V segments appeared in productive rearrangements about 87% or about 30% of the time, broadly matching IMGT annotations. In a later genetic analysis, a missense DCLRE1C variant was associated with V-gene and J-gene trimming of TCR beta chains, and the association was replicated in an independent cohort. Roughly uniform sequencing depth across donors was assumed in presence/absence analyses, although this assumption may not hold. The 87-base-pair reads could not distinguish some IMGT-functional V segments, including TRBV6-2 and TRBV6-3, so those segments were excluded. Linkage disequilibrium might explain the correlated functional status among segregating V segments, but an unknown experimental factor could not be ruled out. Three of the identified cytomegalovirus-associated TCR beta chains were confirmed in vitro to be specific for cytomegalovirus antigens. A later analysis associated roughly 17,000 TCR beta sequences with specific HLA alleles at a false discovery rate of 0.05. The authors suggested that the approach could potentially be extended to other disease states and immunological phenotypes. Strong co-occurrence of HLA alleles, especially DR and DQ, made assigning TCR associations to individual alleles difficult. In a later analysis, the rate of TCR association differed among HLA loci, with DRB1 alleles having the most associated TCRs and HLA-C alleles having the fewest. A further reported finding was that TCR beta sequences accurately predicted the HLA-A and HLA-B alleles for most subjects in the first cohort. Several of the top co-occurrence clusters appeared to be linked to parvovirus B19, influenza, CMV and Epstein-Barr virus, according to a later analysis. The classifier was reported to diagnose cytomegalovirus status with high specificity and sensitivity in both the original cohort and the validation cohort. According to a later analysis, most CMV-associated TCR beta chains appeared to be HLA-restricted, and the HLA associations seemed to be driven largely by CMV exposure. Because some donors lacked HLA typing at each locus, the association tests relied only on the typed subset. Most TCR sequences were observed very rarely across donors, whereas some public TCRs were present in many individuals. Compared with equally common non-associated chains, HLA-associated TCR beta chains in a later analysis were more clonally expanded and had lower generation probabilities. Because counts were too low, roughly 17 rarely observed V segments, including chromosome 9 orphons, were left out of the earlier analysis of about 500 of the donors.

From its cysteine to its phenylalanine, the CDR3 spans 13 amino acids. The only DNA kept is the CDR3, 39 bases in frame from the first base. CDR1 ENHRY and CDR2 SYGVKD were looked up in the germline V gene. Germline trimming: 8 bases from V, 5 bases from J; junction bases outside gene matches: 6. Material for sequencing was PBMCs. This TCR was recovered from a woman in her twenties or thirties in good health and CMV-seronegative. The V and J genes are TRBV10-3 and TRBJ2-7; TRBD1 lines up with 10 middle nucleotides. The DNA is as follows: TGTGCCATCCATGGACAGGGGGACGACGAGCAGTACTTC. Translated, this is CAIHGQGDDEQYF.